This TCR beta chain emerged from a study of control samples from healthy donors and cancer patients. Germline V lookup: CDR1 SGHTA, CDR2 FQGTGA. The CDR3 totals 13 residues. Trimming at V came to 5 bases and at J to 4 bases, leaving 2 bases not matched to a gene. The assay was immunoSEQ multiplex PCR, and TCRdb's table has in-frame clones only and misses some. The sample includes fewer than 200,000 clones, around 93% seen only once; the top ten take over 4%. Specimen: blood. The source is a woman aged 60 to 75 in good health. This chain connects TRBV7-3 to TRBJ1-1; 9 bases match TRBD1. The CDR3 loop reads CASSDRGITEAFF. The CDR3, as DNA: TGTGCCAGCAGCGACAGGGGGATCACTGAAGCTTTCTTT.